The 2 T cell receptor beta chains in this list originate from one sample, sequenced in a study of blood T cell repertoires in COVID-19. The data were produced by immunoSEQ multiplex PCR, yet TCRdb's version contains in-frame clones alone and is incomplete. The table has hundreds of thousands of clones, around 90% seen once. The specimen sequenced was peripheral blood. All receptors come from a woman aged 40 to 50 who had recovered from COVID-19.

This clone came up once. This chain joins TRBV18 and TRBJ1-2, with D hard to call. The CDR3 sequence is 14 residues long. Germline V CDR1 and CDR2: KGHSH, LQKENI. Trimming cost V 8 bases and J 2 bases, with 15 bases left between them. DNA of the CDR3: TGTGCCAGCCGAACAGACACCGCCAACTATGGCTACACCTTC. It is translated as CASRTDTANYGYTF.

This chain joins TRBV18 and TRBJ2-7, with 8 bases aligning to TRBD2. There are 15 residues in the CDR3. The junction had 12 bases not matched to a gene; V was cut back by 6 bases and J by 5 bases. Germline V gives CDR1 KGHSH, CDR2 LQKENI. The CDR3 region has the DNA TGTGCCAGCTCCCTGGCGGGGGGCGCGCCCCACGAGCAGTACTTC. This codes for CASSLAGGAPHEQYF.